These 24 T cell receptor beta chains share one sample of origin, sequenced in a study of human versus mouse CDR3 diversity and MHC coevolution. Some clones are missing from TCRdb's copy, which holds only in-frame ones; the method was immunoSEQ multiplex PCR. The data hold 50,000 to 70,000 clones, with roughly 93% observed a single time. The sequenced material came from naive CD4+ T cells from blood. Subset indicated: CD45RO-negative CD62L-positive naive CD4 T cells. Receptors were obtained from a person aged 55-75 years in good health.

The chain has TRBV19 and TRBJ1-5; 10 bases line up with TRBD1. Germline CDR1 is LNHDA and CDR2 is SQIVND (reference sequence). This CDR3 spans 14 amino acids. The J segment lost 7 bases and the V segment lost 4 bases, leaving 4 bases of the junction unmatched. The CDR3 loop is CASSTTGGMQPQHF. Written as DNA, the CDR3 is TGTGCCAGTAGTACGACAGGGGGCATGCAGCCCCAGCATTTT.

This clone was counted a single time. V usage is TRBV9 and J usage is TRBJ2-2; TRBD1 agrees at 9 bases. This CDR3 is 17 amino acids long. Germline trimming cut 3 bases from V and 2 bases from J; bases unmatched to any gene: 8. Germline CDR1 and CDR2: SGDLS and YYNGEE. The CDR3 here is CASSESTGGANTGELFF. In DNA form, the CDR3 reads TGTGCCAGCAGCGAGTCAACAGGGGGCGCAAACACCGGGGAGCTGTTTTTT.

J is TRBJ2-3 and V is TRBV27; the D gene could be TRBD1 or TRBD2 (5 bases each). Trimming pared 11 bases from V and 1 base from J, leaving 16 bases between. The germline V gene encodes CDR1 MNHEY and CDR2 SMNVEV (reference sequence). The CDR3 runs 14 residues. In DNA form, the CDR3 reads TGTGCCGCGAGTTTATCGGGGCGCACAGATACGCAGTATTTT. This sequence encodes CAASLSGRTDTQYF.

The chain combines TRBV2 with TRBJ2-5; 8 nucleotides match TRBD1. CDR1 and CDR2 (germline): SNHLY, FYNNEI. J lost 5 bases, V lost 3 bases, and 8 bases had no gene match. This CDR3 has 15 amino acids. The CDR3 DNA reads TGTGCCAGCAGTGAGACAGGGGCACCGCGGGAGACCCAGTACTTC. Translated: CASSETGAPRETQYF.

This chain uses TRBV18 with TRBJ2-5; 14 bases agree with TRBD2. This CDR3 is built from 18 residues. From germline, CDR1 is KGHSH and CDR2 LQKENI. J gave up 4 bases and V 0 bases, and 7 bases lay outside the gene matches. CDR3 region: CASSPPVGLAGGGETQYF. The CDR3 coding sequence is TGTGCCAGCTCACCACCGGTCGGACTAGCGGGAGGTGGAGAGACCCAGTACTTC.

This clone came up once. At one end, the junction sequence differs from germline, possibly due to a read error. The chain joins TRBV28 to TRBJ2-7, with 11 bases that match TRBD1. This CDR3 region has 13 residues. Germline CDR1 reads MDHEN; CDR2 reads SYDVKM. The CDR3 region is CASSSRDRGVQNF. The DNA for the CDR3 is TGTGCCAGCAGTTCAAGGGACAGGGGGGTGCAAAACTTC.

The chain joins TRBV19 to TRBJ2-5, with D possibly matching TRBD1 (6 bases). In germline, CDR1 is LNHDA, CDR2 SQIVND (reference sequence). The CDR3 length is 14 residues. Trimming took off 2 bases at V and 0 bases at J, with 7 bases between the two ends. CDR3 DNA sequence: TGTGCCAGTAGTATAAGGGGGTACCAAGAGACCCAGTACTTC. Protein sequence: CASSIRGYQETQYF. The full variable domain, with the rest looked up from reference TRBV19 and TRBJ2-5, is DGGITQSPKYLFRKEGQNVTLSCEQNLNHDAMYWYRQDPGQGLRLIYYSQIVNDFQKGDIAEGYSVSREKKESFPLTVTSAQKNPTAFYLCASSIRGYQETQYFGPGTRLLVL.

The chain carries TRBV5-5 and TRBJ2-7; 8 bases match TRBD1. Germline V lookup: CDR1 SGHKS, CDR2 YYEKEE (reference sequence). There are 14 residues in the CDR3. The ends lost 1 base at V and 4 bases at J; junction bases unmatched: 4. CDR3 bases: TGTGCCAGCAGCTTGTCAGGGGGCTCGTACGAGCAGTACTTC. Its translation: CASSLSGGSYEQYF.

V usage is TRBV6-5 and J usage is TRBJ2-5; TRBD1 is a possible D gene (6 bases). CDR1 is MNHEY, CDR2 SVGAGI, per germline. The CDR3 contains 14 residues. Trimming removed 5 bases at V and 0 bases at J, with 10 bases between. This chain's CDR3 is CASSNGQYQETQYF. The CDR3 nucleotides are TGTGCCAGCAGTAACGGACAGTACCAAGAGACCCAGTACTTC.

This sequence joins TRBV5-4 and TRBJ2-2, with a weak D call TRBD2 (6 bases). The V gene lost 1 base and the J gene lost 0 bases, with 10 bases spanning the gap. There are 16 residues in the CDR3. Per the germline V gene, CDR1 is SGHNT and CDR2 is YYREEE (reference sequence). Written as DNA, the CDR3 is TGTGCCAGCAGCTTGCCCCGACTAGCGAACACCGGGGAGCTGTTTTTT. Protein sequence: CASSLPRLANTGELFF.

The V gene is TRBV7-9, the J gene TRBJ2-7; 8 bases align to TRBD1. With 1 base clipped from V and 7 bases from J, the junction kept 3 bases outside the gene matches. The CDR3 is 13 amino acids. Germline V gene sequence: CDR1 SEHNR, CDR2 FQNEAQ (reference sequence). The CDR3 sequence is CASSLVRGREQYF. The CDR3 region has the DNA TGTGCCAGCAGCTTAGTCAGGGGGCGAGAGCAGTACTTC.

The V call is TRBV18, the J call TRBJ2-2; a weak D match, TRBD2 (5 bases). V dropped 1 base and J dropped 5 bases, with 11 bases sitting between them. Germline lookup yields CDR1 KGHSH and CDR2 LQKENI. The CDR3 has 15 amino acids. Here the CDR3 reads CASSPLSGKTGELFF. The CDR3 nucleotides read TGTGCCAGCTCACCACTGTCGGGGAAGACCGGGGAGCTGTTTTTT.

CDR3 nucleotides: TGCGCCAGCAGCCAGTACCCCCAAGGTCAAGGACTAGCTGAGACCCAGTACTTC. Residues: CASSQYPQGQGLAETQYF. The V call is TRBV4-1, the J call TRBJ2-5; TRBD2 matches 8 bases. Germline V gene sequence: CDR1 MGHRA, CDR2 YSYEKL. The CDR3 has 18 amino acids. The ends lost 3 bases at V and 5 bases at J; junction bases unmatched: 17.

As for this clone: The same CDR3 arises from other DNA sequences in this sample as well. CDR3 nucleotides: TGTGCCAGCGCCTCACAGGGGAGAGTGGCCGAGCAGTACTTC. This translates into CASASQGRVAEQYF. The chain carries TRBV2 and TRBJ2-7; TRBD1 agrees at 7 bases. This CDR3 comprises 14 residues. V lost 8 bases and J lost 6; bases outside the gene matches: 13. CDR1 and CDR2 (germline): SNHLY, FYNNEI.

The chain links TRBV27 to TRBJ2-4; TRBD1 is a possible D gene (6 bases). Germline CDR1 reads MNHEY; CDR2 reads SMNVEV (reference sequence). The CDR3 runs 13 residues. V was clipped by 10 bases and J by 0 bases, with 10 bases between them. The chain's CDR3 is CAIGTLAKNIQYF. As DNA, the CDR3 is TGTGCCATCGGGACACTAGCCAAAAACATTCAGTACTTC.

The chain links TRBV5-1 to TRBJ2-1; 8 nucleotides line up with TRBD1. Germline CDR1 reads SGHRS; CDR2 reads YFSETQ. J gave up 9 bases and V 2 bases, and 7 bases lay outside the gene matches. The CDR3 spans 14 residues. The CDR3 nucleotides are TGCGCCAGCAGCTTACGACAGGGGTCCGGTGAGCAGTTCTTC. It codes for CASSLRQGSGEQFF. The variable domain in full, with the rest retrieved from reference TRBV5-1 and TRBJ2-1, is KAGVTQTPRYLIKTRGQQVTLSCSPISGHRSVSWYQQTPGQGLQFLFEYFSETQRNKGNFPGRFSGRQFSNSRSEMNVSTLELGDSALYLCASSLRQGSGEQFFGPGTRLTVL.

The V and J genes are TRBV6-1 and TRBJ1-5; TRBD1 matches at 11 bases. Unmatched junction bases numbered 4, after V lost 8 bases and J lost 4 bases. The CDR3 spans 14 residues. Germline V lookup: CDR1 MNHNS, CDR2 SASEGT. The chain's CDR3 is CASGGQGVNQPQHF. The CDR3 DNA follows: TGTGCCAGCGGGGGACAGGGGGTAAATCAGCCCCAGCATTTT.

The chain employs TRBV5-1 and TRBJ2-7; TRBD1 aligns across 9 bases. After removal of 0 bases from V and 5 bases from J, the junction contained 6 bases not matched to a gene. Germline CDR1 is SGHRS and CDR2 is YFSETQ. The CDR3 contains 15 residues. CDR3 sequence: CASSLEGTGKNEQYF. In nucleotides, the CDR3 is TGCGCCAGCAGCTTGGAGGGGACAGGGAAGAACGAGCAGTACTTC. The full variable domain, completed using reference TRBV5-1 and TRBJ2-7, is KAGVTQTPRYLIKTRGQQVTLSCSPISGHRSVSWYQQTPGQGLQFLFEYFSETQRNKGNFPGRFSGRQFSNSRSEMNVSTLELGDSALYLCASSLEGTGKNEQYFGPGTRLTVT.

J is TRBJ1-1 and V is TRBV10-3; TRBD1 matches at 9 bases. CDR3 length: 14 amino acids. Germline V CDR1 and CDR2: ENHRY, SYGVKD. V shed 6 bases, J shed 5 bases, and the junction held 7 bases outside the gene matches. In DNA, the CDR3 is TGTGCCATCAGCTCCGGGACAGGGCGTACTGAAGCTTTCTTT. This translates into CAISSGTGRTEAFF.

The chain links TRBV29-1 to TRBJ2-1; a weak D match, TRBD2 (5 bases). Trimming pared 3 bases from V and 9 bases from J, leaving 9 bases between. Germline V gene lookup returns CDR1 SQVTM and CDR2 ANQGSEA. The CDR3 totals 11 residues. For the CDR3, the DNA is TGCAGCGTTGATAGAGGAGGTGAGCAGTTCTTC. It yields the protein CSVDRGGEQFF.

The rearrangement uses TRBV12-5 and TRBJ2-2; maybe TRBD2 (5 bases). The CDR3 contains 15 residues. Trimming cost V 2 bases and J 3 bases, with 10 bases left between them. The germline CDR1 and CDR2 sequences are LGHNT and FRNRAP. CDR3 loop: CASGLSGKHTGELFF. CDR3 sequence (DNA): TGTGCTAGTGGTTTGTCGGGAAAACACACCGGGGAGCTGTTTTTT.

This rearrangement joins TRBV9 to TRBJ2-3; TRBD2 might be the D (6 bases). The CDR3 has 13 residues. The germline V gene encodes CDR1 SGDLS and CDR2 YYNGEE. V gave up 3 bases and J gave up 8 bases, with 13 bases separating them. For the CDR3, the DNA is TGTGCCAGCAGCGCCGGGACTGAGGGTACGCAGTATTTT. Protein: CASSAGTEGTQYF. Looking up the rest from reference TRBV9 and TRBJ2-3 gives the full variable domain: DSGVTQTPKHLITATGQRVTLRCSPRSGDLSVYWYQQSLDQGLQFLIQYYNGEERAKGNILERFSAQQFPDLHSELNLSSLELGDSALYFCASSAGTEGTQYFGPGTRLTVL.

V usage is TRBV19 and J usage is TRBJ2-7, with TRBD2 identical over 11 bases. Per the germline V gene, CDR1 is LNHDA and CDR2 is SQIVND (reference sequence). The length of the CDR3 is 14 residues. Unmatched junction bases numbered 3, after V lost 6 bases and J lost 2 bases. The CDR3 DNA sequence: TGTGCCAGTAGGTTAGCGGGAGGGACCTACGAGCAGTACTTC. Its translation: CASRLAGGTYEQYF. Using reference TRBV19 and TRBJ2-7 for the parts outside the CDR3, the full variable domain is DGGITQSPKYLFRKEGQNVTLSCEQNLNHDAMYWYRQDPGQGLRLIYYSQIVNDFQKGDIAEGYSVSREKKESFPLTVTSAQKNPTAFYLCASRLAGGTYEQYFGPGTRLTVT.

This chain joins TRBV19 and TRBJ1-6; D is possibly TRBD1 (6 bases). The CDR3 contains 14 residues. Germline values: CDR1 LNHDA, CDR2 SQIVND (reference sequence). Trimming stripped 6 bases from V and 10 bases from J, with 16 bases between. The CDR3 nucleotides read TGTGCCAGTAGCCCGACAGGTAGAACGTCACCCCTCCACTTT. Translation gives CASSPTGRTSPLHF.